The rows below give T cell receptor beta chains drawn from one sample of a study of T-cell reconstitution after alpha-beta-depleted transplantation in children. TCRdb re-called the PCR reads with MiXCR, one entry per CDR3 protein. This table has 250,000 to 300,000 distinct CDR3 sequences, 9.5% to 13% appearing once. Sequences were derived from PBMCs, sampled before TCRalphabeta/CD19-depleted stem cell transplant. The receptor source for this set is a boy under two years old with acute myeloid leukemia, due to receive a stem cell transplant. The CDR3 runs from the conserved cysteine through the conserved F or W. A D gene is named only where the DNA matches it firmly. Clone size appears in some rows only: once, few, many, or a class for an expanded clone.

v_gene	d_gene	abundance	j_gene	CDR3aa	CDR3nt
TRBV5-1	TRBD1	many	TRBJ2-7	CASRRTGNYEQYF	TGCGCCAGCAGACGGACAGGGAATTACGAGCAGTACTTC
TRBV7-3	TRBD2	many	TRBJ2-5	CASSSSGGAEETQYF	TGTGCCAGCAGCTCTAGCGGGGGGGCCGAAGAGACCCAGTACTTC
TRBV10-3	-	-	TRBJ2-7	CAIRTGRTYEQYF	TGTGCCATCAGGACAGGGAGGACCTACGAGCAGTACTTC
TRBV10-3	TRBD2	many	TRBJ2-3	CAISEEGGPSTDTQYF	TGTGCCATCAGTGAAGAGGGAGGGCCTAGCACAGATACGCAGTATTTT
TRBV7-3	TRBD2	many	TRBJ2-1	CASSLEIAGGRNEQFF	TGTGCCAGCAGCTTAGAAATAGCGGGGGGGCGAAATGAGCAGTTCTTC
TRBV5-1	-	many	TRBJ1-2	CASSFHGDGSYGYTF	TGCGCCAGCAGCTTTCATGGGGACGGCTCCTATGGCTACACCTTC
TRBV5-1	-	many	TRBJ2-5	CASSLLTGNQETQYF	TGCGCCAGCAGCTTGTTAACAGGCAACCAAGAGACCCAGTACTTC
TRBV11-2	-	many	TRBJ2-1	CASLKQGTHEQFF	TGTGCCAGCCTGAAACAGGGAACCCATGAGCAGTTCTTC
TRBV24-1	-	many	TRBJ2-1	CATSESQVGYNEQFF	TGTGCCACCAGTGAGTCACAGGTGGGGTACAATGAGCAGTTCTTC
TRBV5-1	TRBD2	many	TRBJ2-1	CASTGPSGVSSYNEQFF	TGCGCCAGCACCGGCCCTAGCGGGGTGAGCTCCTACAATGAGCAGTTCTTC
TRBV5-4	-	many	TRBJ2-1	CASSLGGGGNYNEQFF	TGTGCCAGCAGCTTGGGAGGGGGAGGAAACTACAATGAGCAGTTCTTC
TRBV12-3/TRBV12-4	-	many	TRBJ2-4	CASSLASGAKNIQYF	TGTGCCAGCAGTCTAGCATCAGGGGCCAAAAACATTCAGTACTTC
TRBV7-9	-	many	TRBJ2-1	CASHRGGEQFF	TGTGCCAGCCACCGGGGCGGTGAGCAGTTCTTC
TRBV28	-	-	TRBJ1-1	CASSSHGAGKNTEAFF	TGTGCCAGCAGTTCCCATGGGGCAGGGAAGAACACTGAAGCTTTCTTT
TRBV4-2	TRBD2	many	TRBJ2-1	CASSQDPSTSSGGLYNEQFF	TGTGCCAGCAGCCAAGACCCGTCTACCTCTAGCGGGGGGCTGTACAATGAGCAGTTCTTC
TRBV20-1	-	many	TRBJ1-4	CSAPGTPMRKLFF	TGCAGTGCACCCGGGACGCCAATGCGAAAACTGTTTTTT
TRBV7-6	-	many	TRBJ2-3	CASSSEGEIGDTQYF	TGTGCCAGCAGCTCCGAGGGGGAGATCGGAGATACGCAGTATTTT
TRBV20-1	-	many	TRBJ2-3	CIAPGGAGATDTQYF	TGCATTGCTCCGGGGGGAGCAGGGGCCACAGATACGCAGTATTTT
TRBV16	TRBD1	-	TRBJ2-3	CASSPRTGTFTADTQYF	TGTGCCAGCAGCCCGAGGACAGGGACCTTTACCGCAGATACGCAGTATTTT
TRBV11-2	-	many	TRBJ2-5	CASSVEQDQETQYF	TGTGCCAGCAGCGTAGAGCAGGACCAAGAGACCCAGTACTTC
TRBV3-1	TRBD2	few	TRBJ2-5	CASSETSGETQYF	TGTGCCAGCAGCGAGACTAGCGGGGAGACCCAGTACTTC
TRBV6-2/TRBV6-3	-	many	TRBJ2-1	CASSLGLTSSYNEQFF	TGTGCCAGCAGTTTGGGACTTACCAGCTCCTACAATGAGCAGTTCTTC
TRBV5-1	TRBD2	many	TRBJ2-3	CASSLGTSVATDTQYF	TGCGCCAGCAGCTTGGGGACTAGCGTCGCCACAGATACGCAGTATTTT
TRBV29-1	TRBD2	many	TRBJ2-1	CSGGSPGGSYNEQFF	TGCAGCGGGGGGAGCCCCGGGGGGTCCTACAATGAGCAGTTCTTC
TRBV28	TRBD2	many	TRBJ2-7	CASSFVAGPTYEQYF	TGTGCCAGCAGTTTTGTAGCGGGGCCGACCTACGAGCAGTACTTC
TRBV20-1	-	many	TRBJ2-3	CSAKKRTTDTQYF	TGCAGTGCTAAGAAGCGGACCACAGATACGCAGTATTTT
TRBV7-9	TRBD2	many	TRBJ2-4	CASSLLAGEDIQYF	TGTGCCAGCAGCCTACTAGCGGGAGAAGACATTCAGTACTTC
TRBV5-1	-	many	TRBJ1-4	CASSSEGLNEKLFF	TGCGCCAGCAGCTCGGAAGGGCTTAATGAAAAACTGTTTTTT
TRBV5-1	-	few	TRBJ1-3	CASSLVGAEGNTIYF	TGCGCCAGCAGTTTGGTAGGGGCGGAAGGAAACACCATATATTTT
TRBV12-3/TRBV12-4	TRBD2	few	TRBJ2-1	CASSSPGLAGTPSYNEQFF	TGTGCCAGCAGTTCCCCCGGGCTAGCGGGAACTCCCTCCTACAATGAGCAGTTCTTC
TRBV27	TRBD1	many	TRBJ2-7	CASKKDRGIYEQYF	TGTGCCAGCAAAAAGGACAGGGGGATCTACGAGCAGTACTTC
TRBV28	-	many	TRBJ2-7	CASSFIGKGDEQYF	TGTGCCAGCAGTTTTATAGGGAAAGGGGACGAGCAGTACTTC
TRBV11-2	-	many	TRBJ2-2	CASSLVWGQITGELFF	TGTGCCAGCAGCTTAGTTTGGGGGCAGATCACCGGGGAGCTGTTTTTT
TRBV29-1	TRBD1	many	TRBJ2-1	CSVEFRGGAYNEQFF	TGCAGCGTTGAATTCCGAGGGGGCGCCTACAATGAGCAGTTCTTC
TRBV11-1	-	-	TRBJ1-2	CASSPPGTSPNYGYTF	TGTGCCAGCAGCCCACCCGGGACATCTCCTAACTATGGCTACACCTTC
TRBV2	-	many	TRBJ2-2	CASSEETTGELFF	TGTGCCAGCAGTGAAGAGACCACCGGGGAGCTGTTTTTT
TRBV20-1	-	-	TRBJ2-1	CSAPGAGQGGGF	TGCAGTGCTCCAGGGGCAGGGCAGGGGGGGGGATTC
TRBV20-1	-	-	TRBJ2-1	CSAKGGGTFNEQFF	TGCAGTGCTAAGGGGGGGGGAACCTTCAATGAGCAGTTCTTC
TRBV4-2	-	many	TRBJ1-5	CASSRVGDQPQHF	TGTGCCAGCAGCCGGGTGGGGGATCAGCCCCAGCATTTT
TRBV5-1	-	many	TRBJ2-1	CAISLGGPFTNEQFF	TGCGCCATCAGCTTGGGGGGACCCTTTACCAATGAGCAGTTCTTC
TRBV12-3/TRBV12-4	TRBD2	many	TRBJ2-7	CASRLAGGSYEQYF	TGTGCCAGCAGGCTAGCGGGAGGTTCCTACGAGCAGTACTTC
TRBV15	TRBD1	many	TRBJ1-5	CATSQGARSIYSNQPQHF	TGTGCCACCAGCCAGGGGGCCCGCTCGATATATAGCAATCAGCCCCAGCATTTT